This T cell receptor (beta chain) originates from a study of human T cells and chemical hapten exposure. MiXCR, applied by TCRdb to the RACE reads, yields one record per CDR3 protein. The sample has under 450,000 distinct CDR3 sequences; roughly 5% are singletons. Time point denoted: patch test 1, 2 weeks after DPC sensitization. Noted treatment: therapeutic diphenylcyclopropenone sensitization with weekly scalp DPC. The V segment lost 0 bases and the J segment 4 bases; nucleotides outside the gene matches: 1. This CDR3 contains 15 residues. CDR1 is SGHTA, CDR2 FQGNSA, per germline. The chain uses TRBV7-2 and TRBJ2-3, with 10 bases aligning to TRBD2. Here the sequenced sample was whole blood, taken in connection with sensitization to the hapten diphenylcyclopropenone (DPC). The TCR sequence derives from a woman between 45 and 60 years old with alopecia areata. Some clones in this sample may be carry-over from other donors' samples. CDR3 loop: CASSLASGGADTQYF. CDR3 bases: TGTGCCAGCAGCTTAGCCAGCGGGGGGGCAGATACGCAGTATTTT.